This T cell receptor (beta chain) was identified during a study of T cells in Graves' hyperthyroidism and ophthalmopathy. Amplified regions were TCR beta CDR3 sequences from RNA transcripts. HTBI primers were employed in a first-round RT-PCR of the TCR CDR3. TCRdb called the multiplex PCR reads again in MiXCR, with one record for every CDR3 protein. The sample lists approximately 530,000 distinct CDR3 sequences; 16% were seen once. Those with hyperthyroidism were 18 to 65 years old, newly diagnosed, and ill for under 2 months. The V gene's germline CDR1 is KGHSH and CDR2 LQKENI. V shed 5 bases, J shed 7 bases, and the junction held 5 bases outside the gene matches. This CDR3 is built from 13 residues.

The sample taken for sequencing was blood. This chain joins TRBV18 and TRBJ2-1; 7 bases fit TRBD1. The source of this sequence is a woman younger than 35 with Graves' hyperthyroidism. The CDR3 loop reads CASSDLQGNEQFF. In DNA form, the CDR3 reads TGTGCCAGCTCAGACCTACAGGGGAATGAGCAGTTCTTC.